This T cell receptor beta chain came from a study of lymphopenia after photon versus proton radiotherapy. General study findings and limits: Proton therapy kept repertoires fairly stable, unlike photons, which gained effector/memory cells. Oligoclonal CD8+ Temra expansion after nadir drove photon patients' diversity drop. A bigger post-nadir fall in TCR diversity correlated inversely with survival time in deceased patients.

This clone was observed a handful of times. Its specificity is not known. V dropped 7 bases and J dropped 5 bases, with 9 bases sitting between them. The length of the CDR3 is 13 residues. CDR1 is LGHNT and CDR2 is FRNRAP in the germline V gene. Sequencing was performed with immunoSEQ multiplex PCR; in TCRdb, only in-frame clones are kept and a portion is missing. The sample holds 15,000 or so clones, roughly 84% seen once. The material sequenced was peripheral blood, taken from a patient treated with proton-based radiotherapy. The rearrangement joins TRBV12-5 to TRBJ1-6; D remains ambiguous. This TCR was recovered from a man aged 70 or older with pancreatic cancer. The CDR3 DNA sequence: TGTGCTAGTGCGTGGAGGGATAATTCACCCCTCCACTTT. Translation: CASAWRDNSPLHF.